These 7 T cell receptor beta chains came from one sample sequenced in a study of spatial heterogeneity in lung cancer. General observations from the study: The number of expanded tumor alpha and beta chains correlated with mutation number.

One entry per CDR3 protein, called by TCRdb with MiXCR from the 5' RACE reads. This table holds 10,000 to 15,000 distinct CDR3 sequences, roughly 6.6% found once. Antigens for these TCRs are unknown. Noted time point: sample taken at primary tumor resection. The material was lung tumor tissue, obtained at surgery. All receptors derive from a female donor with early-stage non-small cell lung cancer.

This clonotype was detected ten times or more. V and J are TRBV19 and TRBJ2-2, with D perhaps TRBD1 or TRBD2 (6 bases each). In germline, CDR1 is LNHDA, CDR2 SQIVND (reference sequence). V was shortened by 4 bases and J by 6 bases, with 15 bases between the two germline ends. CDR3 size: 15 residues. The CDR3 DNA sequence: TGTGCCAGTAGTACCCCGGAGGGGGGTTCCGGGGAGCTGTTTTTT. It encodes CASSTPEGGSGELFF.

This clonotype has a count of ten or more. The gene calls are TRBV19 and TRBJ2-1; D is unclear. V was clipped by 7 bases and J by 7 bases, with 17 bases between them. Germline V gives CDR1 LNHDA, CDR2 SQIVND (reference sequence). The CDR3 extends over 14 amino acids. The CDR3 is CASTPPARGNEQFF. As DNA, the CDR3 is TGTGCCAGTACCCCCCCCGCCCGAGGTAATGAGCAGTTCTTC.

The sample holds many counts of this clonotype. The chain uses TRBV20-1 and TRBJ2-3; 9 bases fit TRBD1. Trimming removed 6 bases from V and 3 bases from J; junction bases left unmatched: 7. Germline CDR1 and CDR2: DFQATT and SNEGSKA (reference sequence). This CDR3 has 14 residues. The CDR3 spells CSAPGTGRTDTQYF. Here the CDR3 DNA reads TGCAGTGCCCCCGGGACAGGGAGGACAGATACGCAGTATTTT.

V usage is TRBV4-3 and J usage is TRBJ1-4; D remains ambiguous. CDR1 and CDR2 from the germline V gene are LGHNA and YSLEER. Trimming pared 0 bases from V and 8 bases from J, leaving 16 bases between. The CDR3 is 16 residues long. CDR3 DNA: TGCGCCAGCAGCCAAGAATCGAGGACCCTAAACGAAAAACTGTTTTTT. This gives the protein CASSQESRTLNEKLFF.

V is TRBV28 and J is TRBJ1-5, with D perhaps matching TRBD1 (5 bases). This CDR3 is 15 amino acids long. V lost 3 bases and J lost 6, with 15 bases in between. Germline lookup yields CDR1 MDHEN and CDR2 SYDVKM. The CDR3 sequence: CASSFEGAGSQPQHF. The CDR3 nucleotides are TGTGCCAGCAGTTTTGAAGGGGCAGGGAGTCAGCCCCAGCATTTT.

This clonotype has only a few counts. The chain is built from TRBV7-2 and TRBJ2-7; D remains ambiguous. Trimming cost V 3 bases and J 4 bases, with 7 bases left between them. CDR1 is SGHTA, CDR2 FQGNSA, per germline. The CDR3 totals 12 residues. The CDR3 protein is CASSFELYEQYF. The DNA of the CDR3 is TGTGCCAGCAGCTTTGAGTTGTACGAGCAGTACTTC.

By sample share, this clonotype is medium-sized. The chain combines TRBV9 with TRBJ2-1, with a weak D call TRBD2 (6 bases). The CDR3 contains 16 residues. Germline V gene sequence: CDR1 SGDLS, CDR2 YYNGEE. Trimming took 0 bases from V and 6 from J, leaving 16 bases between them. The CDR3 DNA reads TGTGCCAGCAGCGTAGCCCAGGCGGGATTAAGCAATGAGCAGTTCTTC. Translation: CASSVAQAGLSNEQFF.